The 16 T cell receptor beta chains below come from one sample, sequenced in a study of CD8+CD57+ T cells in acquired aplastic anemia. TCR beta VDJ and CDR3 were profiled, and genomic DNA was the template. TCRdb re-called the reads through MiXCR, storing one row per CDR3 protein. The sample has about 400,000 distinct CDR3 sequences, 65% to 80% seen once; the top ten hold 4%. The sample taken for sequencing was sorted CD4+, CD8+, or CD8+CD57+ T cells (not recorded which) from PBMCs. These receptor sequences come from a human donor in good health, serving as a control.

This clonotype was recorded once. The chain carries TRBV12-3 or TRBV12-4 and TRBJ1-1, with 7 positions matching TRBD1. Trimming took 8 bases from V and 5 from J; bases not matched to a gene: 8. The CDR3 has 13 residues. As DNA, the CDR3 is TGTGCCAGCGTACAAGGGGGCACGACTGAAGCTTTCTTT. It codes for CASVQGGTTEAFF.

Points on this clonotype: One base away lies a much larger clone, so this may be a sequencing read error. The CDR3, as DNA: TGCGCCAGGAGCTTCTCCGGGACTCCGGCCGACAATGAGCAGTTCTTC. It translates to CARSFSGTPADNEQFF. This chain connects TRBV5-1 to TRBJ2-1; D perhaps matches TRBD2 (6 bases). The CDR3 extends over 16 amino acids. Germline V gene lookup returns CDR1 SGHRS and CDR2 YFSETQ.

As concerns this clonotype: The junction differs from germline at one of its ends, possibly a read error. The chain is built from TRBV7-2 and TRBJ2-7; the D is unclear. Per the germline V gene, CDR1 is SGHTA and CDR2 is FQGNSA. This CDR3 comprises 13 residues. CDR3 DNA: TGCGCCAGCAGCCGTCACGCTCTCGAAAAGTCGTACTTC. Protein product: CASSRHALEKSYF.

Worth noting for this clonotype: Germline is not matched at one junction end, which may reflect a read error. V gene TRBV2 combines with J gene TRBJ2-5; D remains ambiguous. This CDR3 has 15 residues. Germline V gives CDR1 SNHLY, CDR2 FYNNEI. The CDR3 bases are TGTGCAAGAACGACACAGCCGCCACACCAACAGACCCAGTACTTC. Encoded protein: CARTTQPPHQQTQYF.

The V gene is TRBV15, the J gene TRBJ2-5, with D possibly TRBD2 on 5 matching bases. The ends were cut back, 3 bases at V and 2 bases at J, with 13 bases in the middle. The CDR3 loop spans 15 amino acids. Germline-derived CDR1 and CDR2 are LNHNV and YYDKDF (reference sequence). DNA of the CDR3: TGTGCCACCAGCAGTGCCCCCGAGGGTCAAGAGACCCAGTACTTC. The encoded protein is CATSSAPEGQETQYF.

In this sample, this clonotype turned up many times. The J gene is TRBJ1-2, the V gene TRBV19, with D hard to call. The CDR3 runs to 14 residues. Deletions cut 5 bases from V and 8 bases from J, with 18 bases between. CDR1 is LNHDA, CDR2 SQIVND, per germline (reference sequence). The CDR3: CASSVSRNWEGYTF. The CDR3 nucleotides read TGTGCCAGTAGTGTCTCGAGGAATTGGGAGGGCTACACCTTC.

J is TRBJ2-7 and V is TRBV6-1, with D unresolved. The CDR3 spans 13 residues. Germline V gives CDR1 MNHNS, CDR2 SASEGT. Trimming cost V 5 bases and J 0 bases, with 8 bases left between them. The CDR3 DNA is TGTGCCAGCAGTTACGAGTACTCCTACGAGCAGTACGTC. Translating gives CASSYEYSYEQYV.

The chain joins TRBV5-8 to TRBJ2-5, with D tentatively TRBD2 (5 bases). The germline V gene encodes CDR1 SGHTS and CDR2 YDEGEE. With 4 bases removed from V and 1 base from J, the gap between germline ends came to 14 bases. The CDR3 runs 15 residues. CDR3 DNA: TGTGCCAGCAGCGCCAACCGGACTCCCCAAGAGACCCAGTACTTC. Its protein is CASSANRTPQETQYF.

There are a few counts of this clonotype. This chain uses TRBV19 with TRBJ2-3; tentatively, D is TRBD1 (6 bases). The CDR3 has 15 amino acids. Trimming pared 4 bases from V and 8 bases from J, leaving 19 bases between. The V gene's germline CDR1 is LNHDA and CDR2 SQIVND (reference sequence). CDR3 coding DNA: TGTGCCAGTAGTACGGGACACCGACTCGAGGGTACGCAGTATTTT. This codes for CASSTGHRLEGTQYF.

The chain employs TRBV24-1 and TRBJ2-7, with D perhaps matching TRBD1 or TRBD2 (5 bases each). CDR1 and CDR2 from the germline V gene are KGHDR and SFDVKD. The CDR3 has 13 residues. The ends were cut back, 4 bases at V and 12 bases at J, with 18 bases in the middle. CDR3: CATSDPAGADTYF. The CDR3 nucleotides read TGTGCCACCAGTGACCCGGCCGGGGCCGATACGTACTTC.

The rearrangement joins TRBV20-1 to TRBJ1-3; D is uncertain. The germline V gene encodes CDR1 DFQATT and CDR2 SNEGSKA (reference sequence). Trimming removed 0 bases at V and 8 bases at J, with 17 bases between. CDR3 length: 15 amino acids. In DNA form, the CDR3 reads TGCAGTGCTAGAGATGCAACTAACTATGGCTACACCATATATTTT. Protein: CSARDATNYGYTIYF.

Remarks on this clonotype: The CDR3 carries no conserved terminal phenylalanine or tryptophan, so it likely arises from a read error. The limits of the CDR3 on the DNA are not certain, so only TCRdb's listed CDR3 is given. CDR3 region: CASSGQGAYEQYFGP. The rearrangement uses TRBV2 and TRBJ1-2; the table names TRBD1, a call not compared with the DNA. Germline CDR1 SNHLY, CDR2 FYNNEI. The CDR3 is 15 residues long, ends included.

This clonotype was recorded at least ten times. V is TRBV15 and J is TRBJ2-3; 10 bases fit TRBD2. The V segment lost 1 base and the J segment 0 bases; nucleotides outside the gene matches: 4. CDR1 and CDR2 (germline): LNHNV, YYDKDF (reference sequence). The CDR3 contains 17 residues. The CDR3 nucleotides read TGTGCCACCAGCAGAGGACTAGCGGGCCTTAGCACAGATACGCAGTATTTT. It specifies CATSRGLAGLSTDTQYF. Based on the CDR3 plus reference TRBV15 and TRBJ2-3, the full variable domain is DAMVIQNPRYQVTQFGKPVTLSCSQTLNHNVMYWYQQKSSQAPKLLFHYYDKDFNNEADTPDNFQSRRPNTSFCFLDIRSPGLGDTAMYLCATSRGLAGLSTDTQYFGPGTRLTVL.

The chain employs TRBV6-6 and TRBJ2-2, with a possible D match to TRBD2 (6 bases). This CDR3 has 19 residues. Germline V lookup: CDR1 MNHNY, CDR2 SVGAGI (reference sequence). The V end lost 7 bases, the J end lost 5 bases, and 29 bases lay between the germline ends. In DNA, the CDR3 is TGTGCCAGCATCAATAAGGCCCGGGACTCCATCGCAGTGACCGGGGAGCTGTTTTTT. Protein sequence: CASINKARDSIAVTGELFF.

Turning to this clonotype: Mismatch with germline at one junction end may stem from a read error. V gene TRBV2 combines with J gene TRBJ1-6; the D is unclear. Per the germline V gene, CDR1 is SNHLY and CDR2 is FYNNEI. The CDR3 is 14 residues long. CDR3: CASSSEFGNSPLHF. CDR3 nucleotide sequence: TGTGCCAGCAGCTCAGAGTTTGGTAATTCGCCCCTCCACTTT.

This clonotype came up many times. The chain is built from TRBV6-5 and TRBJ1-3; D remains ambiguous. Germline V lookup: CDR1 MNHEY, CDR2 SVGAGI. V was shortened by 5 bases and J by 0 bases, with 14 bases between the two germline ends. The CDR3 runs 16 residues. The CDR3: CASSRSRGLSGNTIYF. The CDR3 DNA reads as TGTGCCAGCAGTAGGTCGCGGGGTCTCTCTGGAAACACCATATATTTT.